A single T cell receptor beta chain is shown here with its context. Its antigen is currently unknown. At the DNA level, this CDR3 is encoded by other sequences in the same sample as well. The data originate from a study of OX40 agonist ivuxolimab in advanced cancers. At the level of the study: Hepatocellular carcinoma, melanoma, renal cell or head and neck cancer was diagnosed in the dose-escalation patients. Study-level findings and limits: By week 6 at 0.1 to 3.0 mg/kg, blood CD4+ and CD8+ T cells had expanded clonally.

Repertoires were generated with immunoSEQ multiplex PCR, while TCRdb's copy carries only in-frame clones and drops some. This sample yields tens of thousands of clones, of which 84% are seen a single time; about 16% belongs to the top ten. The source was CD4+ or CD8+ T cells sorted from blood, collected in a trial of the OX40 agonist ivuxolimab. This receptor was identified in an adult with an advanced solid tumor such as melanoma, head and neck, liver or kidney cancer.

As DNA, the CDR3 is TGCAGTGCTAGGGCTGGGGATACGCAGTATTTT. Protein sequence: CSARAGDTQYF. V is TRBV20-1 and J is TRBJ2-3; D remains ambiguous. The length of the CDR3 is 11 residues. V was clipped by 3 bases and J by 6 bases, with 7 bases between them. Germline assignment: CDR1 DFQATT and CDR2 SNEGSKA (reference sequence).